This TCR beta chain was sequenced in a study of cytomegalovirus exposure and HLA in healthy donors. PCR involved 60 Vbeta and 13 Jbeta primers. Produced via immunoSEQ multiplex PCR; TCRdb's table is partial and in-frame only. The sample shows some 150,000 clones, more than 60% of them seen only once. This CDR3 region has 14 residues. CDR1 and CDR2 (germline): SGHRS, YFSETQ. V was shortened by 0 bases and J by 5 bases, with 8 bases between the two germline ends. Study-wide points: Trimming of TCR beta V- and J-genes showed a link, identified in a later analysis, to a missense DCLRE1C variant. TCR sequences were mostly rare, though some public TCRs occurred in many donors.

This clone showed up just a few times. The antigen remains unidentified. The sequence was obtained from a man aged 40-50 years in good health and CMV-seronegative. Sequencing was done on a sample of PBMCs. The chain joins TRBV5-1 to TRBJ2-2; D not resolved. The CDR3 coding sequence is TGCGCCAGCAGCTTGGACGAGGTAACCGGGGAGCTGTTTTTT. It translates to CASSLDEVTGELFF.